The rows below give T cell receptor beta chains drawn from one sample of a study of technical replicates of blood from several donors. Repertoires were generated with immunoSEQ multiplex PCR, while TCRdb's copy carries only in-frame clones and drops some. The table has about 66,000 clones, around nine tenths seen once. The sequenced sample was T cells isolated from PBMCs. The origin of the receptors is a human donor in good health. CDR3s include the opening cysteine and the closing phenylalanine or tryptophan. Each record gives: J gene, clone size, D gene, V gene, CDR3 protein, CDR3 DNA. A D gene is named only where the DNA matches it firmly. Not every row has a clone size; where given, it reads once, few, many or a size class.

J: TRBJ2-5
size: NA
D: NA
V: TRBV7-8
CDR3: CASSVRGVQETQYF
DNA: TGTGCCAGCAGCGTCAGGGGTGTACAAGAGACCCAGTACTTC

J: TRBJ1-1
size: NA
D: NA
V: TRBV10-2
CDR3: CASSEQGYTEAFF
DNA: TGCGCCAGCAGTGAACAGGGATACACTGAAGCTTTCTTT

J: TRBJ1-3
size: NA
D: NA
V: TRBV5-6
CDR3: CASSFKGNPYSGNTIYF
DNA: TGTGCCAGCAGCTTCAAGGGGAACCCTTATTCTGGAAACACCATATATTTT

J: TRBJ2-1
size: NA
D: TRBD2
V: TRBV30
CDR3: CAWSVAGAYNEQFF
DNA: TGTGCCTGGAGTGTAGCGGGGGCCTACAATGAGCAGTTCTTC

J: TRBJ2-1
size: NA
D: NA
V: TRBV7-3
CDR3: CASSPPPSTIKGLSYNEQFF
DNA: TGTGCCAGCAGCCCCCCCCCTAGCACTATCAAGGGCCTATCCTACAATGAGCAGTTCTTC

J: TRBJ1-2
size: NA
D: NA
V: TRBV19
CDR3: CASNGRNYGYTF
DNA: TGTGCCAGTAATGGGCGAAACTATGGCTACACCTTC

J: TRBJ2-1
size: NA
D: TRBD1
V: TRBV4-1
CDR3: CASSQGGTGFYNEQFF
DNA: TGCGCCAGCAGCCAAGGAGGGACAGGTTTTTACAATGAGCAGTTCTTC

J: TRBJ2-3
size: NA
D: NA
V: TRBV10-3
CDR3: CAIIAGGTDTQYF
DNA: TGTGCCATCATAGCTGGCGGCACAGATACGCAGTATTTT

J: TRBJ1-2
size: once
D: TRBD1
V: TRBV27
CDR3: CASSRLQGPALVRGYTF
DNA: TGTGCCAGCAGTCGGCTACAGGGGCCTGCATTAGTACGTGGCTACACCTTC

J: TRBJ2-7
size: NA
D: TRBD2
V: TRBV2
CDR3: CASRLAGAKIYEQYF
DNA: TGTGCCAGCCGACTAGCGGGAGCGAAGATCTACGAGCAGTACTTC

J: TRBJ2-3
size: NA
D: NA
V: TRBV27
CDR3: CASSFSGTDTQYF
DNA: TGTGCCAGCAGTTTTTCTGGCACAGATACGCAGTATTTT

J: TRBJ2-3
size: NA
D: TRBD2
V: TRBV27
CDR3: CASSLRPSGGTDTQYF
DNA: TGTGCCAGCAGTTTGCGGCCTAGCGGGGGCACAGATACGCAGTATTTT

J: TRBJ1-2
size: NA
D: NA
V: TRBV5-6
CDR3: CASSLVQGTNYGYTF
DNA: TGTGCCAGCAGCTTGGTACAGGGTACGAACTATGGCTACACCTTC

J: TRBJ2-4
size: NA
D: TRBD2
V: TRBV5-1
CDR3: CASSLGGLAENIQYF
DNA: TGCGCCAGCAGCCTTGGGGGACTAGCGGAAAACATTCAGTACTTC

J: TRBJ2-4
size: NA
D: TRBD1
V: TRBV7-3
CDR3: CASSVTGGPDIQYF
DNA: TGTGCCAGCAGCGTGACAGGGGGCCCGGACATTCAGTACTTC

J: TRBJ1-1
size: NA
D: NA
V: TRBV18
CDR3: CASSPSTFEYWNTEAFF
DNA: TGTGCCAGCTCACCTTCTACCTTTGAATATTGGAACACTGAAGCTTTCTTT

J: TRBJ2-3
size: few
D: TRBD1
V: TRBV27
CDR3: CASSPLMGQGDTQYF
DNA: TGTGCCAGCAGTCCCCTTATGGGACAGGGAGATACGCAGTATTTT

J: TRBJ2-7
size: NA
D: NA
V: TRBV7-3
CDR3: CASSLRPFYEQYF
DNA: TGTGCCAGCAGCTTAAGGCCGTTTTACGAGCAGTACTTC

J: TRBJ2-3
size: NA
D: TRBD2
V: TRBV19
CDR3: CASSGKLAGDTDTQYF
DNA: TGTGCCAGTAGTGGGAAACTAGCGGGGGACACAGATACGCAGTATTTT

J: TRBJ2-7
size: once
D: TRBD1
V: TRBV4-3
CDR3: CASSRRTGDEQYF
DNA: TGCGCCAGCAGCCGACGGACAGGGGACGAGCAGTACTTC

J: TRBJ2-3
size: NA
D: NA
V: TRBV5-1
CDR3: CASSLLLASTDTQYF
DNA: TGCGCCAGCAGCTTGCTTCTAGCAAGCACAGATACGCAGTATTTT

J: TRBJ1-2
size: NA
D: NA
V: TRBV4-1
CDR3: CASSQGEPYGYTF
DNA: TGCGCCAGCAGCCAAGGGGAGCCCTATGGCTACACCTTC

J: TRBJ1-2
size: once
D: NA
V: TRBV28
CDR3: CASSPRWAYGYTF
DNA: TGTGCCAGCAGTCCTCGGTGGGCCTATGGCTACACCTTC

J: TRBJ2-1
size: NA
D: NA
V: TRBV7-9
CDR3: CASSLVAGLNEQFF
DNA: TGTGCCAGCAGCTTAGTCGCAGGGCTAAATGAGCAGTTCTTC

J: TRBJ2-3
size: NA
D: NA
V: TRBV9
CDR3: CASSVGQSTDTQYF
DNA: TGTGCCAGCAGCGTCGGACAAAGCACAGATACGCAGTATTTT

J: TRBJ1-1
size: NA
D: TRBD1
V: TRBV29-1
CDR3: CSVAQGALNTEAFF
DNA: TGCAGCGTTGCACAGGGGGCTTTGAACACTGAAGCTTTCTTT

J: TRBJ2-2
size: NA
D: TRBD2
V: TRBV29-1
CDR3: CSARLLAGAYTGELFF
DNA: TGCAGCGCCCGCCTACTAGCGGGAGCTTACACCGGGGAGCTGTTTTTT

J: TRBJ2-1
size: NA
D: TRBD2
V: TRBV7-9
CDR3: CASSPTSGSYNEQFF
DNA: TGTGCCAGCAGCCCTACTAGCGGTTCCTACAATGAGCAGTTCTTC

J: TRBJ2-2
size: NA
D: NA
V: TRBV9
CDR3: CASSVALVSTGELFF
DNA: TGTGCCAGCAGCGTAGCCCTAGTCAGCACCGGGGAGCTGTTTTTT

J: TRBJ2-7
size: NA
D: TRBD2
V: TRBV6-5
CDR3: CASSYSLAGAYEQYF
DNA: TGTGCCAGCAGTTACTCCCTAGCGGGAGCCTACGAGCAGTACTTC

J: TRBJ2-7
size: once
D: NA
V: TRBV5-1
CDR3: CASSFEGGSGYEQYF
DNA: TGCGCCAGCAGCTTCGAAGGGGGTTCGGGCTACGAGCAGTACTTC

J: TRBJ2-3
size: NA
D: TRBD1
V: TRBV25-1
CDR3: CASSEGRGYTQYF
DNA: TGTGCCAGCAGTGAGGGCAGGGGGTATACGCAGTATTTT

J: TRBJ1-2
size: NA
D: NA
V: TRBV30
CDR3: CAWSGPGGAEGYTF
DNA: TGTGCCTGGAGTGGCCCCGGAGGCGCGGAGGGCTACACCTTC

J: TRBJ2-1
size: NA
D: NA
V: TRBV5-1
CDR3: CASSLNGERGGNEQFF
DNA: TGCGCCAGCAGCTTGAATGGTGAGAGGGGGGGGAATGAGCAGTTCTTC

J: TRBJ1-2
size: NA
D: NA
V: TRBV30
CDR3: CAWNRPGLREGYTF
DNA: TGTGCCTGGAATAGACCTGGCCTCAGGGAAGGCTACACCTTC

J: TRBJ1-2
size: NA
D: NA
V: TRBV28
CDR3: CASRDLKGEGYYGYTF
DNA: TGTGCCAGCAGAGACCTTAAGGGGGAGGGCTACTATGGCTACACCTTC

J: TRBJ2-7
size: NA
D: NA
V: TRBV12-5
CDR3: CASGLNRYEQYF
DNA: TGTGCTAGTGGTTTAAACAGATACGAGCAGTACTTC

J: TRBJ2-2
size: NA
D: TRBD2
V: TRBV7-9
CDR3: CASSLVLGGRATGELFF
DNA: TGTGCCAGCAGCTTAGTACTAGGCGGGAGGGCCACCGGGGAGCTGTTTTTT

J: TRBJ2-7
size: NA
D: TRBD1
V: TRBV4-1
CDR3: CASSQGQEFYEQYF
DNA: TGCGCCAGCTCCCAAGGACAGGAATTTTACGAGCAGTACTTC

J: TRBJ2-7
size: once
D: NA
V: TRBV21-1
CDR3: CASSKMHRAYEQYF
DNA: TGTGCCAGCAGCAAAATGCACAGGGCCTACGAGCAGTACTTC

J: TRBJ1-3
size: NA
D: NA
V: TRBV4-3
CDR3: CASSRGVGNTIYF
DNA: TGCGCCAGCAGCCGGGGCGTTGGAAACACCATATATTTT

J: TRBJ2-3
size: NA
D: NA
V: TRBV4-1
CDR3: CASSQSRKDDTQYF
DNA: TGCGCCAGCAGCCAATCTAGAAAAGACGATACGCAGTATTTT

J: TRBJ1-5
size: NA
D: NA
V: TRBV12-5
CDR3: CASGLIGSNQPQHF
DNA: TGTGCTAGTGGTTTGATCGGTAGCAATCAGCCCCAGCATTTT

J: TRBJ2-3
size: once
D: NA
V: TRBV5-4
CDR3: CASSPGGPSTDTQYF
DNA: TGTGCCAGCAGCCCCGGGGGGCCTAGCACAGATACGCAGTATTTT

J: TRBJ2-7
size: NA
D: NA
V: TRBV6-5
CDR3: CASSYGLTYEQYF
DNA: TGTGCCAGCAGTTACGGACTCACCTACGAGCAGTACTTC

J: TRBJ1-5
size: once
D: NA
V: TRBV28
CDR3: CASSQTGGQPQHF
DNA: TGTGCCAGCAGTCAGACAGGCGGTCAGCCCCAGCATTTT

J: TRBJ1-2
size: once
D: NA
V: TRBV5-1
CDR3: CASSLISIDYGYTF
DNA: TGCGCCAGCAGCTTGATCTCTATCGACTATGGCTACACCTTC

J: TRBJ2-3
size: NA
D: NA
V: TRBV27
CDR3: CASSLDPGLRGTQYF
DNA: TGTGCCAGCAGTTTGGATCCGGGTCTTCGTGGTACGCAGTATTTT

J: TRBJ2-3
size: NA
D: NA
V: TRBV4-1
CDR3: CASSYSGPSTDTQYF
DNA: TGCGCCAGCAGCTACAGCGGCCCAAGCACAGATACGCAGTATTTT

J: TRBJ1-3
size: once
D: NA
V: TRBV6-1
CDR3: CASSEQSSGNTIYF
DNA: TGTGCCAGCAGTGAACAGTCCTCTGGAAACACCATATATTTT

J: TRBJ1-4
size: NA
D: NA
V: TRBV9
CDR3: CASSTEINRAEKLFF
DNA: TGTGCCAGCAGCACAGAAATCAACAGGGCTGAAAAACTGTTTTTT

J: TRBJ2-7
size: NA
D: TRBD1
V: TRBV27
CDR3: CASSGDRALVYEQYF
DNA: TGTGCCAGCAGTGGGGACAGGGCCCTAGTCTACGAGCAGTACTTC

J: TRBJ1-5
size: NA
D: NA
V: TRBV28
CDR3: CASSLLEFNQPQHF
DNA: TGTGCCAGCAGTTTATTGGAGTTTAATCAGCCCCAGCATTTT